Here is one TCR beta chain with its context. Its antigen remains unidentified. Sequencing used immunoSEQ multiplex PCR; TCRdb keeps in-frame clones, though not all of them. Found here are around 53,000 clones, 65% to 80% of them singletons; the top ten hold more than 0.75%. The data were obtained in a study of memory CD4+ T cells and cytomegalovirus serostatus. V was pared by 3 bases and J by 7 bases, with 20 bases between. Germline CDR1 and CDR2: SGHDT and YYEEEE. The CDR3 is 17 amino acids. The sort gate was single viable CD3+CD4+CD8-CD45RO+ cells for memory CD4+ T cells. General study points: Median bootstrapped AUC for CMV status was just under 0.97 originally, roughly 0.92 US-trained.

The chain combines TRBV5-6 with TRBJ1-6; D is uncertain. Sample: memory CD4+ T cells from blood. The TCR originated in an adult in good health and CMV-seronegative. This CDR3 reads CASSSFLRSFGNSPLHF. CDR3 bases: TGTGCCAGCAGCTCGTTCTTGAGGTCCTTCGGGAATTCACCCCTCCACTTT.